The 30 T cell receptor beta chains given below trace back to one sample, sequenced in a study of chemoradiotherapy in HPV16-positive cancers. Sequenced by immunoSEQ multiplex PCR; TCRdb stores in-frame clones only, minus some. This table holds roughly 4,200 clones, 70% to 85% found once. The specimen was tumor tissue, collected from a patient who underwent chemoradiotherapy. These TCRs come from a human donor with HPV-associated anogenital cancer.

V is TRBV30 and J is TRBJ2-1; a possible D gene is TRBD2 (6 bases). V shed 5 bases and J shed 3 bases, with 11 bases lying between them. Germline assignment: CDR1 GTSNPN and CDR2 SVGIG (reference sequence). The CDR3 loop spans 13 amino acids. The CDR3 nucleotides read TGTGCCTGGGGCGCGGGGTACTACAATGAGCAGTTCTTC. This codes for CAWGAGYYNEQFF.

This chain uses TRBV6-1 with TRBJ1-2, with D unresolved. V shed 2 bases and J shed 7 bases, with 14 bases lying between them. This CDR3 contains 14 residues. The germline gives CDR1 MNHNS, CDR2 SASEGT. The CDR3 bases are TGTGCCAGCAGTGAAACCCCGACATCGGGTGGCTACACCTTC. Encoded protein: CASSETPTSGGYTF.

This chain links TRBV29-1 with TRBJ2-4; D unclear. CDR1 and CDR2 (germline): SQVTM, ANQGSEA. The V and J ends lost 2 bases and 1 base respectively, with 3 bases between them. The CDR3 has 12 residues. This chain's CDR3 is CSVEKAKNIQYF. The CDR3 bases are TGCAGCGTTGAAAAGGCCAAAAACATTCAGTACTTC. Drawing the rest from reference TRBV29-1 and TRBJ2-4, the complete variable domain is SAVISQKPSRDICQRGTSLTIQCQVDSQVTMMFWYRQQPGQSLTLIATANQGSEATYESGFVIDKFPISRPNLTFSTLTVSNMSPEDSSIYLCSVEKAKNIQYFGAGTRLSVL.

The chain joins TRBV10-3 to TRBJ2-1; 11 bases line up with TRBD2. Germline CDR1 is ENHRY and CDR2 is SYGVKD. This CDR3 has 14 residues. V shed 6 bases, J shed 7 bases, and the junction held 5 bases outside the gene matches. The CDR3 spells CAIRTSGSDNEQFF. In DNA form, the CDR3 reads TGTGCCATCAGAACTAGCGGGAGTGATAATGAGCAGTTCTTC.

The chain employs TRBV27 and TRBJ1-5, with D unclear. The CDR3 has 15 amino acids. CDR1 MNHEY and CDR2 SMNVEV come from the germline V gene (reference sequence). Trimming left V 3 bases short and J 5 bases short, with 14 bases between. The CDR3: CASSFRADGYQPQHF. CDR3 sequence (DNA): TGTGCCAGCAGTTTTCGGGCGGACGGGTATCAGCCCCAGCATTTT.

The chain is built from TRBV5-1 and TRBJ1-3; D is ambiguous. The CDR3 runs to 18 residues. The V gene lost 0 bases and the J gene lost 0 bases, with 16 bases spanning the gap. Germline CDR1 SGHRS, CDR2 YFSETQ. The CDR3: CASSLAPSGGYSGNTIYF. The CDR3 nucleotides read TGCGCCAGCAGCTTGGCCCCCTCGGGCGGTTACTCTGGAAACACCATATATTTT.

The rearrangement uses TRBV2 and TRBJ1-5; D unresolved. V was trimmed by 8 bases and J by 4 bases, leaving 12 bases between them. CDR1 and CDR2 from the germline V gene are SNHLY and FYNNEI. The CDR3 spans 13 residues. CDR3 residues: CASGVEENQPQHF. The CDR3 DNA follows: TGTGCCAGCGGGGTCGAGGAAAATCAGCCCCAGCATTTT.

The V and J genes are TRBV11-2 and TRBJ1-4; 8 nucleotides match TRBD1. Germline V CDR1 and CDR2: SGHAT, FQNNGV. The V gene end was trimmed by 4 bases and the J gene end by 3 bases; junction bases not matched to a gene: 7. The CDR3 extends over 16 amino acids. The CDR3 DNA reads TGTGCCAGCAGCTCGGACAGGGTGGAGTCTAATGAAAAACTGTTTTTT. This translates into CASSSDRVESNEKLFF.

This clone came up once. The V gene is TRBV5-4, the J gene TRBJ1-1, with D possibly TRBD1 on 5 matching bases. In germline, CDR1 is SGHNT, CDR2 YYREEE (reference sequence). CDR3 length: 15 amino acids. V was clipped by 0 bases and J by 1 base, with 10 bases between them. As DNA, the CDR3 is TGTGCCAGCAGCTTGGGGAATCAGGGGAACACTGAAGCTTTCTTT. Protein sequence: CASSLGNQGNTEAFF.

The CDR3 nucleotides are TGTGCCAGCACCCTGGACAGAAGCTCCTACAATGAGCAGTTCTTC. Amino acid sequence: CASTLDRSSYNEQFF. This rearrangement joins TRBV6-1 to TRBJ2-1, with D perhaps TRBD1 (6 bases). V lost 7 bases and J lost 0, with 13 bases in between. CDR3 length equals 15 residues. CDR1 MNHNS and CDR2 SASEGT come from the germline V gene.

The genes are TRBV29-1 and TRBJ1-1, with D possibly matching TRBD1 (6 bases). From germline, CDR1 is SQVTM and CDR2 ANQGSEA. V was trimmed by 3 bases and J by 3 bases, leaving 20 bases between them. This CDR3 contains 16 residues. The CDR3 sequence: CSVDPGAGTGHTEAFF. DNA of the CDR3: TGCAGCGTTGATCCGGGGGCGGGGACGGGCCACACTGAAGCTTTCTTT.

The chain combines TRBV6-6 with TRBJ2-7; D remains ambiguous. Germline V gene data show CDR1 as MNHNY and CDR2 as SVGAGI (reference sequence). The length of the CDR3 is 13 residues. V was pared by 8 bases and J by 3 bases, with 14 bases between. CDR3 region: CASVPDGNYEQYF. For the CDR3, the DNA is TGTGCCAGCGTTCCCGACGGTAACTACGAGCAGTACTTC.

This clone appeared once. The rearrangement uses TRBV30 and TRBJ1-2; D perhaps matches TRBD1 (6 bases). V was pared by 3 bases and J by 8 bases, with 16 bases between. Germline V CDR1 and CDR2: GTSNPN, SVGIG (reference sequence). The CDR3 spans 13 residues. CDR3 nucleotides: TGTGCCTGGAGCAGGACAGCCTCGGGAGGCTACACCTTC. It codes for CAWSRTASGGYTF.

The chain's CDR3 is CASSDGEEHGGYTF. The CDR3 nucleotides read TGTGCCAGCAGTGACGGGGAGGAACATGGCGGCTACACCTTC. The V gene is TRBV6-4, the J gene TRBJ1-2; no clear D. Germline CDR1 MRHNA, CDR2 SNTAGT. The germline V and J ends were trimmed by 2 bases and 8 bases, with 15 bases remaining between them. The CDR3 extends over 14 amino acids.

The chain links TRBV5-1 to TRBJ1-1; unclear D gene. The V gene lost 2 bases and the J gene lost 0 bases, with 11 bases spanning the gap. This CDR3 is built from 15 residues. Germline V gene sequence: CDR1 SGHRS, CDR2 YFSETQ. CDR3 in DNA: TGCGCCAGCAGCTTCAGCAGCGACCTGAACACTGAAGCTTTCTTT. As protein: CASSFSSDLNTEAFF.

This rearrangement joins TRBV15 to TRBJ2-5, with a tentative D call TRBD2 (6 bases). The ends were cut back, 8 bases at V and 2 bases at J, with 12 bases in the middle. Germline V lookup: CDR1 LNHNV, CDR2 YYDKDF (reference sequence). The CDR3 sequence is 13 residues long. The CDR3 coding sequence is TGTGCCACCCGACCGGGACTGCAAGAGACCCAGTACTTC. Translated: CATRPGLQETQYF. Combining the CDR3 with reference TRBV15 and TRBJ2-5 gives the whole variable domain DAMVIQNPRYQVTQFGKPVTLSCSQTLNHNVMYWYQQKSSQAPKLLFHYYDKDFNNEADTPDNFQSRRPNTSFCFLDIRSPGLGDTAMYLCATRPGLQETQYFGPGTRLLVL.

On this clone itself: A read error may produce the germline difference seen at one junction end. The gene calls are TRBV2 and TRBJ1-4; D perhaps matches TRBD1 (6 bases). Germline V gene sequence: CDR1 SNHLY, CDR2 FYNNEI. This CDR3 contains 15 residues. CDR3 in DNA: TGTGCCAGCAGGGAAGTGGGGGCCTCGAATGAAAAACTGTTTTTT. Its translation: CASREVGASNEKLFF.

The V call is TRBV6-1, the J call TRBJ2-5, with D tentatively TRBD2 (6 bases). Germline V gene data show CDR1 as MNHNS and CDR2 as SASEGT. This CDR3 comprises 13 residues. V lost 10 bases, J lost 1 base, and 13 bases lay in between. Written as DNA, the CDR3 is TGTGCCACGACCCTAGCGAGCCAAGAGACCCAGTACTTC. Translation gives CATTLASQETQYF.

This chain uses TRBV7-9 with TRBJ2-1; a weak D match, TRBD1 (5 bases). The CDR3 length is 15 residues. Germline loops: CDR1 SEHNR, CDR2 FQNEAQ (reference sequence). Trimming cost V 4 bases and J 3 bases, with 13 bases left between them. CDR3 sequence: CASSSRVVSYNEQFF. The CDR3 DNA is TGTGCCAGCAGCTCCAGGGTTGTGAGCTACAATGAGCAGTTCTTC.

This chain joins TRBV7-2 and TRBJ1-2; tentative D call: TRBD1 (6 bases). Trimming left V 6 bases short and J 3 bases short, with 17 bases between. In germline, CDR1 is SGHTA, CDR2 FQGNSA. The CDR3 is made up of 15 amino acids. The CDR3 region is CASRARRGRDYGYTF. CDR3 coding DNA: TGTGCCAGCAGGGCGCGCAGGGGTAGAGACTATGGCTACACCTTC.

The chain is built from TRBV4-1 and TRBJ1-4; D is perhaps TRBD1 (6 bases). From germline, CDR1 is MGHRA and CDR2 YSYEKL. The germline V and J ends were trimmed by 4 bases and 4 bases, with 16 bases remaining between them. The CDR3 runs to 16 residues. The CDR3 here is CASSPYPDSFNEKLFF. For the CDR3, the DNA is TGCGCCAGCAGCCCCTACCCGGACAGCTTTAATGAAAAACTGTTTTTT.

The V and J genes are TRBV9 and TRBJ2-3; TRBD2 agrees at 10 bases. CDR3 length: 17 residues. Germline V lookup: CDR1 SGDLS, CDR2 YYNGEE. Trimming removed 0 bases from V and 3 bases from J; junction bases left unmatched: 7. The CDR3 here is CASSVVPAGGLTDTQYF. For the CDR3, the DNA is TGTGCCAGCAGCGTAGTCCCAGCGGGGGGGTTGACAGATACGCAGTATTTT.

The chain has TRBV7-7 and TRBJ2-5, with D perhaps TRBD1 (6 bases). The CDR3 is 13 residues long. Trimming shortened V by 2 bases and J by 4 bases, and 8 bases separated the two germline ends. Looked up from germline, CDR1 is SSHAT and CDR2 is FNYEAQ (reference sequence). CDR3 nucleotides: TGTGCCAGCAGCTTAATAGGGGGAGAGACCCAGTACTTC. Translated, it gives CASSLIGGETQYF.

The chain is built from TRBV10-3 and TRBJ2-7; TRBD1 aligns across 9 bases. J was trimmed by 4 bases and V by 3 bases; bases with no gene match: 4. The CDR3 has 14 residues. Germline lookup yields CDR1 ENHRY and CDR2 SYGVKD. As DNA, the CDR3 is TGTGCCATCAGTGACTCGGGACAGGGATACGAGCAGTACTTC. Protein: CAISDSGQGYEQYF.

The chain joins TRBV5-6 to TRBJ2-3; a weak D match, TRBD2 (5 bases). Germline loops: CDR1 SGHDT, CDR2 YYEEEE. V lost 0 bases, J lost 0 bases, and 14 bases lay in between. This CDR3 region has 17 residues. The CDR3 reads CASSLGELRLSTDTQYF. The CDR3 coding sequence is TGTGCCAGCAGCTTGGGGGAGCTCCGCCTTAGCACAGATACGCAGTATTTT.

The chain recombines TRBV7-8 with TRBJ2-5; D unclear. The ends were cut back, 5 bases at V and 7 bases at J, with 17 bases in the middle. Looked up from germline, CDR1 is SGHVS and CDR2 is FQNEAQ. The CDR3 sequence is 14 residues long. The CDR3 DNA is TGTGCCAGCAGCCCACACCTAGAAACGGGGACCCAGTACTTC. Its protein is CASSPHLETGTQYF.

The chain has TRBV5-6 and TRBJ2-7; the match to TRBD2 covers 7 bases. Looked up from germline, CDR1 is SGHDT and CDR2 is YYEEEE. The V segment lost 3 bases and the J segment 2 bases; nucleotides outside the gene matches: 11. The CDR3 runs 16 residues. Here the CDR3 reads CASSWGVASGAYEQYF. DNA for the CDR3: TGTGCCAGCAGCTGGGGGGTGGCCAGCGGGGCCTACGAGCAGTACTTC.

This sequence joins TRBV11-3 and TRBJ1-2; D remains unclear. Trimming stripped 1 base from V and 8 bases from J, with 11 bases between. There are 13 residues in the CDR3. Germline CDR1 and CDR2: SGHNT and YENEEA. This chain's CDR3 is CASSLGGPAGYTF. For the CDR3, the DNA is TGTGCCAGCAGCTTAGGAGGGCCGGCGGGCTACACCTTC.

The chain joins TRBV5-8 to TRBJ1-5; perhaps TRBD1 as D (6 bases). This CDR3 contains 15 residues. The V end lost 6 bases, the J end lost 4 bases, and 17 bases lay between the germline ends. CDR1 and CDR2 (germline): SGHTS, YDEGEE. The CDR3 spells CASNKGVGINQPQHF. In DNA, the CDR3 is TGTGCCAGCAACAAGGGGGTGGGGATTAATCAGCCCCAGCATTTT. Filled out from reference TRBV5-8 and TRBJ1-5, the complete variable domain reads EAGVTQSPTHLIKTRGQQATLRCSPISGHTSVYWYQQALGLGLQFLLWYDEGEERNRGNFPPRFSGRQFPNYSSELNVNALELEDSALYLCASNKGVGINQPQHFGDGTRLSIL.

The chain links TRBV27 to TRBJ1-4; 9 nucleotides agree with TRBD1. The CDR3 is made up of 14 amino acids. V lost 3 bases, J lost 8 bases, and 4 bases stayed unmatched. CDR1 is MNHEY and CDR2 is SMNVEV in the germline V gene (reference sequence). The CDR3 region is CASSLIGQGEKLFF. CDR3 bases: TGTGCCAGCAGTTTGATCGGACAGGGGGAAAAACTGTTTTTT.